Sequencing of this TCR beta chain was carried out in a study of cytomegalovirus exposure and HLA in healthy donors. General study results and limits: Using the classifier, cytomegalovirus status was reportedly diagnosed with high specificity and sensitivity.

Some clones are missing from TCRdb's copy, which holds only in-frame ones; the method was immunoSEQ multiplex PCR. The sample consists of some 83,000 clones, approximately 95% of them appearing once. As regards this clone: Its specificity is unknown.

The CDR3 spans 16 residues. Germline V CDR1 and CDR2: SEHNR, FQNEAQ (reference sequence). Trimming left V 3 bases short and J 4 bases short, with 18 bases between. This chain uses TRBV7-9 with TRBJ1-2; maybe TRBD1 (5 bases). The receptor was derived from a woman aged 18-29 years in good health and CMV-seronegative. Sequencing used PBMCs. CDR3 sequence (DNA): TGTGCCAGCAGCTTGGGCGGGGCGGGCGTAGTCTATGGCTACACCTTC. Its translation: CASSLGGAGVVYGYTF.